This is a list of T cell receptor beta chains from one sample in a study of long-term antiretroviral therapy in people with HIV. TCRdb's table, derived via immunoSEQ multiplex PCR, lists solely in-frame clones and lacks some. The table has tens of thousands of clones, about nine tenths seen once. The input for sequencing was unsorted PBMCs, taken about 5.5 years after starting antiretroviral therapy. The receptors derive from a woman aged 40 to 50 with HIV. Each CDR3 is given with its conserved first and last residue. D genes are given only for firm matches. Clone size, where shown, is once, few, many, or a class for clones that have expanded.

v_call	j_call	clone_size	d_call	cdr3_aa	cdr3_nt
TRBV20-1	TRBJ1-2	NA	NA	CSANGGLGYTF	TGCAGTGCTAATGGAGGACTTGGCTACACCTTC
TRBV2	TRBJ1-1	NA	TRBD1	CASAQGEDTEAFF	TGTGCCAGCGCACAGGGGGAGGACACTGAAGCTTTCTTT
TRBV18	TRBJ2-7	NA	NA	CASSQVTVYEQYF	TGTGCCAGCTCACAAGTAACAGTCTACGAGCAGTACTTC
TRBV7-8	TRBJ2-7	NA	TRBD1	CASSQEFGQGSSYEQYF	TGTGCCAGCAGCCAAGAGTTCGGACAGGGCAGCTCCTACGAGCAGTACTTC
TRBV5-6	TRBJ2-4	once	NA	CASSLSPGPIQYF	TGTGCCAGCAGCCTGAGTCCGGGGCCCATTCAGTACTTC
TRBV7-2	TRBJ2-5	NA	TRBD2	CASSFQRGGGETQYF	TGTGCCAGCAGCTTTCAGCGGGGGGGCGGGGAGACCCAGTACTTC
TRBV11-3	TRBJ2-1	NA	NA	CASSLAGRGRYNEQFF	TGTGCCAGCAGCTTAGCAGGCCGTGGACGCTACAATGAGCAGTTCTTC
TRBV12-5	TRBJ1-5	few	NA	CASGLVSGSPSNQPQHF	TGTGCTAGTGGTTTGGTATCGGGCAGCCCAAGCAATCAGCCCCAGCATTTT
TRBV19	TRBJ1-2	NA	NA	CASSPDRGWDYGYTF	TGTGCCAGTAGCCCTGATCGGGGGTGGGACTATGGCTACACCTTC
TRBV2	TRBJ1-6	NA	NA	CASTQGMTVNSPLHF	TGTGCCAGCACCCAGGGGATGACAGTTAATTCACCCCTCCACTTT
TRBV14	TRBJ2-1	NA	TRBD2	CASSQRDSGSRNEQFF	TGTGCCAGCAGCCAACGGGATAGCGGGAGTCGCAATGAGCAGTTCTTC
TRBV9	TRBJ1-1	NA	NA	CASSVGANTEAFF	TGTGCCAGCAGCGTAGGGGCGAACACTGAAGCTTTCTTT
TRBV18	TRBJ2-7	NA	NA	CASSLHRDYEQYF	TGTGCCAGCTCACTTCACAGGGACTACGAGCAGTACTTC
TRBV11-1	TRBJ2-7	NA	TRBD1	CASSLAGGAYYEQYF	TGTGCCAGCAGCTTAGCAGGGGGCGCTTACTACGAGCAGTACTTC
TRBV15	TRBJ1-5	once	NA	CATSRAGGNQPQHF	TGTGCCACCAGCAGAGCCGGGGGCAACCAGCCCCAGCATTTT
TRBV5-1	TRBJ2-1	NA	TRBD2	CASSLGTSGTYNEQFF	TGCGCCAGCAGCTTGGGGACTAGCGGGACCTACAATGAGCAGTTCTTC
TRBV2	TRBJ1-1	NA	TRBD1	CASSRTGDTAMNTEAFF	TGTGCCAGCAGTCGAACAGGGGACACGGCCATGAACACTGAAGCTTTCTTT
TRBV9	TRBJ2-5	NA	NA	CASSATGLQAAQYF	TGTGCCAGCAGCGCAACGGGACTCCAGGCGGCCCAGTACTTC
TRBV9	TRBJ2-3	NA	NA	CASSVARGGTDTQYF	TGTGCCAGCAGCGTAGCTAGAGGTGGCACAGATACGCAGTATTTT
TRBV29-1	TRBJ2-1	once	TRBD1	CSVAGQGASEQFF	TGCAGCGTCGCTGGACAGGGGGCAAGTGAGCAGTTCTTC
TRBV7-2	TRBJ1-3	few	NA	CASSGGRNTIYF	TGTGCCAGCAGCGGGGGGCGAAACACCATATATTTT
TRBV11-3	TRBJ1-1	NA	NA	CASSLGRRYTEAFF	TGTGCCAGCAGCTTAGGCAGAAGGTACACTGAAGCTTTCTTT
TRBV7-9	TRBJ1-1	few	NA	CASRTGSDMNTEAFF	TGTGCCAGCAGAACTGGGTCGGACATGAACACTGAAGCTTTCTTT
TRBV19	TRBJ1-2	NA	TRBD1	CASRETGRNYGYTF	TGTGCCAGTAGGGAGACAGGGAGGAACTATGGCTACACCTTC
TRBV25-1	TRBJ2-1	NA	NA	CASSEFGGIYNEQFF	TGTGCCAGCAGTGAATTTGGGGGGATCTACAATGAGCAGTTCTTC
TRBV25-1	TRBJ2-3	once	TRBD2	CASSGGLAGSTDTQYF	TGTGCCAGCAGTGGGGGACTAGCGGGGAGCACAGATACGCAGTATTTT
TRBV19	TRBJ1-2	NA	NA	CASSIFGDATGYTF	TGTGCCAGTAGTATCTTCGGCGACGCTACCGGCTACACCTTC
TRBV18	TRBJ2-3	NA	NA	CASSPNAGETDTQYF	TGTGCCAGCTCACCAAACGCAGGGGAGACAGATACGCAGTATTTT
TRBV5-4	TRBJ1-2	NA	TRBD1	CASRHDRGPYGYTF	TGTGCCAGCAGGCACGACAGGGGCCCGTATGGCTACACCTTC
TRBV6-6	TRBJ2-1	NA	NA	CASSPTRNEQFF	TGTGCCAGCAGCCCCACTAGGAATGAGCAGTTCTTC
TRBV19	TRBJ1-2	few	NA	CASSTGIDGYTF	TGTGCCAGTAGTACCGGAATTGATGGCTACACCTTC